Following are 28 T cell receptor beta chains from one sample sequenced in a study of shared clonotypes between healthy human individuals. The naive CD8 population came from CD45RO-negative cells selected for CCR7, without terminally differentiated effector memory CD45RA+ cells. Sequencing was performed with immunoSEQ multiplex PCR; in TCRdb, only in-frame clones are kept and a portion is missing. The profile shows approximately 590,000 clones, 95% to 96% of them singletons. The sample taken for sequencing was naive CD8+ T cells sorted from blood. The receptor set was obtained from a woman aged 25-40 years in good health.

J is TRBJ2-7 and V is TRBV19; 8 bases map to TRBD2. V was pared by 5 bases and J by 4 bases, with 7 bases of the junction left unmatched. Germline-derived CDR1 and CDR2 are LNHDA and SQIVND (reference sequence). The CDR3 is made up of 14 amino acids. This CDR3 reads CASSASGSGYEQYF. Written as DNA, the CDR3 is TGTGCCAGTAGTGCGAGCGGGAGTGGATACGAGCAGTACTTC.

The chain is built from TRBV10-2 and TRBJ2-3; TRBD2 is a possible D gene (5 bases). CDR1 WSHSY and CDR2 SAAADI come from the germline V gene. V lost 0 bases to trimming and J lost 0 bases, with 10 bases between them. The CDR3 is 16 residues long. The CDR3 sequence is CASSESLATSTDTQYF. CDR3 nucleotides: TGCGCCAGCAGTGAGTCGTTAGCGACTAGCACAGATACGCAGTATTTT.

This chain joins TRBV29-1 and TRBJ2-5; 9 positions match TRBD1. With the DNA end fitting TRBJ2-7 better, the J assignment may be wrong. Germline CDR1 reads SQVTM; CDR2 reads ANQGSEA. This CDR3 has 15 amino acids. CDR3 bases: TGCAGCGCCAGAGGACAGGGGCTGAATCTCTACGAGCAGTACTTC. Translating gives CSARGQGLNLYEQYF.

The chain has TRBV14 and TRBJ1-1, with a tentative D call TRBD1 (5 bases). The CDR3 spans 14 residues. Looked up from germline, CDR1 is SGHDN and CDR2 is FVKESK. V lost 4 bases, J lost 0 bases, and 9 bases lay in between. The DNA for the CDR3 is TGTGCCAGCAGCCCCTCAGGGTTGAACACTGAAGCTTTCTTT. Protein: CASSPSGLNTEAFF.

The J gene is TRBJ2-7, the V gene TRBV11-2; 10 bases are a match to TRBD1. The germline gives CDR1 SGHAT, CDR2 FQNNGV. The CDR3 has 18 amino acids. V gave up 3 bases and J gave up 4 bases; unmatched junction bases: 15. Written as DNA, the CDR3 is TGTGCCAGCAGCTTCCCCAAGGGGGGGGGACAGGGGATTTACGAGCAGTACTTC. Amino acid sequence: CASSFPKGGGQGIYEQYF.

The V and J genes are TRBV11-2 and TRBJ1-3; D is undetermined. Germline lookup yields CDR1 SGHAT and CDR2 FQNNGV. The CDR3 spans 11 residues. The V end was cut by 6 bases, the J end by 8 bases, with 8 bases between. The CDR3 DNA reads TGTGCCAGCAGGTATACGGACACCATATATTTT. This codes for CASRYTDTIYF.

The V gene is TRBV18, the J gene TRBJ2-7; D is unresolved. Germline loops: CDR1 KGHSH, CDR2 LQKENI. The CDR3 runs 14 residues. Trimming took off 3 bases at V and 0 bases at J, with 9 bases between the two ends. The CDR3 spells CASSPLTGSYEQYF. The CDR3 nucleotides read TGTGCCAGCTCACCCCTCACGGGCTCCTACGAGCAGTACTTC.

This chain links TRBV2 with TRBJ1-2, with D possibly matching TRBD1 (5 bases). The CDR3 consists of 13 residues. The V gene's germline CDR1 is SNHLY and CDR2 FYNNEI. Trimming cost V 4 bases and J 8 bases, with 14 bases left between them. The CDR3 bases are TGTGCCAGCAGTGGCGGGACGGCCGGGGGCTACACCTTC. Translating it yields CASSGGTAGGYTF.

This chain connects TRBV11-2 to TRBJ2-5; 9 bases line up with TRBD2. CDR3 length: 18 residues. The V gene's germline CDR1 is SGHAT and CDR2 FQNNGV. The trim removed 5 bases at V and 4 bases at J, leaving 17 bases unmatched. CDR3 bases: TGTGCCAGCAGCCCGAAGGTTGGGGCGGGAGGGGGCGCAGAGACCCAGTACTTC. Protein: CASSPKVGAGGGAETQYF.

The chain employs TRBV7-9 and TRBJ1-5, with D unclear. V was shortened by 5 bases and J by 5 bases, with 7 bases between the two germline ends. The CDR3 totals 12 residues. Germline lookup yields CDR1 SEHNR and CDR2 FQNEAQ (reference sequence). CDR3 nucleotide sequence: TGTGCCAGCAGCGCCCTACATCAGCCCCAGCATTTT. Protein: CASSALHQPQHF. The full variable domain, its missing parts supplied by reference TRBV7-9 and TRBJ1-5, is DTGVSQNPRHKITKRGQNVTFRCDPISEHNRLYWYRQTLGQGPEFLTYFQNEAQLEKSRLLSDRFSAERPKGSFSTLEIQRTEQGDSAMYLCASSALHQPQHFGDGTRLSIL.

The chain recombines TRBV6-5 with TRBJ2-7; tentative D call: TRBD1 (5 bases). Germline CDR1 is MNHEY and CDR2 is SVGAGI. Trimming stripped 2 bases from V and 6 bases from J, with 11 bases between. The CDR3 totals 13 residues. The CDR3 here is CASSYVWGGEQYF. In nucleotides, the CDR3 is TGTGCCAGCAGTTACGTCTGGGGCGGCGAGCAGTACTTC.

V gene TRBV5-6 combines with J gene TRBJ1-3; D ambiguous. Germline CDR1 is SGHDT and CDR2 is YYEEEE. The V end was cut by 4 bases, the J end by 2 bases, with 13 bases between. CDR3 size: 15 residues. This CDR3 reads CASSLGGGPGNTIYF. The CDR3 nucleotides read TGTGCCAGCAGCCTTGGTGGCGGGCCTGGAAACACCATATATTTT.

The chain links TRBV28 to TRBJ2-3, with 12 bases identical to TRBD2. Germline-derived CDR1 and CDR2 are MDHEN and SYDVKM. V gave up 3 bases and J gave up 3 bases; unmatched junction bases: 13. The CDR3 contains 19 residues. The CDR3 region has the DNA TGTGCCAGCAGTTTGGGCCACCGGACTAGCGGGGCGAGAACAGATACGCAGTATTTT. This gives the protein CASSLGHRTSGARTDTQYF.

This clone appeared a single time. The J gene is TRBJ2-3, the V gene TRBV2; unclear D gene. The germline V gene has CDR1 SNHLY and CDR2 FYNNEI. Trimming removed 4 bases from V and 0 bases from J, with 17 bases in between. The CDR3 loop spans 17 amino acids. The CDR3: CASSGAATSTSTDTQYF. CDR3 bases: TGTGCCAGCAGTGGAGCTGCGACATCCACTAGCACAGATACGCAGTATTTT.

The V call is TRBV5-1, the J call TRBJ2-1, with D unclear. Germline loops: CDR1 SGHRS, CDR2 YFSETQ. The CDR3 totals 16 residues. V was cut by 0 bases and J by 0 bases, with 10 bases left in between. CDR3 region: CASSLERASSYNEQFF. Written as DNA, the CDR3 is TGCGCCAGCAGCTTGGAACGCGCATCCTCCTACAATGAGCAGTTCTTC.

This chain uses TRBV7-6 with TRBJ1-3; no firm D call. V gave up 1 base and J gave up 8 bases, with 6 bases separating them. Germline-derived CDR1 and CDR2 are SGHVS and FNYEAQ. The CDR3 contains 12 residues. The CDR3 bases are TGTGCCAGCAGCTTAGATGGGGACACCATATATTTT. Amino acids: CASSLDGDTIYF. Combining the CDR3 with reference TRBV7-6 and TRBJ1-3 gives the whole variable domain GAGVSQSPRYKVTKRGQDVALRCDPISGHVSLYWYRQALGQGPEFLTYFNYEAQQDKSGLPNDRFSAERPEGSISTLTIQRTEQRDSAMYRCASSLDGDTIYFGEGSWLTVV.

V is TRBV5-4 and J is TRBJ2-7, with TRBD1 matching 9 bases. Germline CDR1 and CDR2: SGHNT and YYREEE (reference sequence). This CDR3 comprises 15 residues. V was pared by 2 bases and J by 2 bases, with 5 bases of the junction left unmatched. The CDR3 reads CASSFWDRVTYEQYF. The CDR3 bases are TGTGCCAGCAGCTTTTGGGACAGGGTCACCTACGAGCAGTACTTC.

With regard to this clone: The same CDR3 is also encoded by other DNA sequences in this sample. V usage is TRBV6-5 and J usage is TRBJ2-5; the D gene is possibly TRBD2 (5 bases). V lost 2 bases and J 2 bases, leaving 6 bases between the germline ends. CDR3 length: 13 residues. Germline values: CDR1 MNHEY, CDR2 SVGAGI. The CDR3 bases are TGTGCCAGCAGTTACGGCGGGCAAGAGACCCAGTACTTC. Its protein product is CASSYGGQETQYF.

The chain is built from TRBV5-1 and TRBJ2-3, with a tentative D call TRBD1 (5 bases). With 0 bases removed from V and 1 base from J, the gap between germline ends came to 9 bases. The CDR3 has 15 residues. Germline loops: CDR1 SGHRS, CDR2 YFSETQ. The CDR3 coding sequence is TGCGCCAGCAGCTTGGAGGGGCGGCGCACAGATACGCAGTATTTT. Encoded protein: CASSLEGRRTDTQYF.

The chain has TRBV6-6 and TRBJ1-5, with 8 bases aligning to TRBD1. This CDR3 spans 13 amino acids. V trimming: 4 bases; J trimming: 10 bases; junction bases outside the gene matches: 6. Germline V gene data show CDR1 as MNHNY and CDR2 as SVGAGI (reference sequence). The CDR3 spells CASSLDRERPQHF. The DNA for the CDR3 is TGTGCCAGCAGTTTGGACAGGGAGCGACCCCAGCATTTT.

This CDR3 is CASGGYEQYF. The DNA of the CDR3 is TGTGCCAGCGGGGGCTACGAGCAGTACTTC. The chain carries TRBV2 and TRBJ2-7; D tentatively reads TRBD1 or TRBD2 (5 bases each). Looked up from germline, CDR1 is SNHLY and CDR2 is FYNNEI. The CDR3 sequence is 10 residues long. Trimming removed 8 bases from V and 3 bases from J, with 5 bases in between. The full variable domain, rest sourced from reference TRBV2 and TRBJ2-7, is EPEVTQTPSHQVTQMGQEVILRCVPISNHLYFYWYRQILGQKVEFLVSFYNNEISEKSEIFDDQFSVERPDGSNFTLKIRSTKLEDSAMYFCASGGYEQYFGPGTRLTVT.

The genes are TRBV7-2 and TRBJ2-7; no definite D call. CDR3 length: 15 residues. V was shortened by 1 base and J by 0 bases, with 10 bases between the two germline ends. Germline CDR1 SGHTA, CDR2 FQGNSA. DNA of the CDR3: TGTGCCAGCAGCTTAGGACACTCCTTCTCCTACGAGCAGTACTTC. It encodes CASSLGHSFSYEQYF.

The J gene is TRBJ2-1, the V gene TRBV7-2, with D possibly TRBD2 on 5 matching bases. The V gene's germline CDR1 is SGHTA and CDR2 FQGNSA. This CDR3 spans 14 amino acids. V was shortened by 5 bases and J by 3 bases, with 11 bases between the two germline ends. CDR3 in DNA: TGTGCCAGCAGCCCACAAGGGAGCTACAATGAGCAGTTCTTC. It translates to CASSPQGSYNEQFF.

CDR3 in amino acids: CASSHGADSYEQYF. Here the CDR3 DNA reads TGTGCCAGCAGCCATGGGGCTGACTCCTACGAGCAGTACTTC. The rearrangement joins TRBV16 to TRBJ2-7, with a tentative D call TRBD1 (5 bases). The CDR3 contains 14 residues. V gave up 3 bases and J gave up 0 bases, with 9 bases separating them. Germline-derived CDR1 and CDR2 are KGHSY and FQNENV.

The rearrangement uses TRBV4-1 and TRBJ1-4; TRBD1 might be the D (5 bases). CDR1 and CDR2 from the germline V gene are MGHRA and YSYEKL. This CDR3 has 16 amino acids. V was shortened by 2 bases and J by 6 bases, with 16 bases between the two germline ends. The DNA for the CDR3 is TGCGCCAGCAGCCAACTAGGCAGGGAGTTTCATGAAAAACTGTTTTTT. It is translated as CASSQLGREFHEKLFF.

Concerning this clone itself: Other DNA sequences within the sample encode an identical CDR3. The gene calls are TRBV28 and TRBJ1-1; D perhaps matches TRBD1 (6 bases). Trimming cost V 5 bases and J 5 bases, with 15 bases left between them. Germline V lookup: CDR1 MDHEN, CDR2 SYDVKM. CDR3 length: 14 residues. CDR3 residues: CASSQTGGDTEAFF. DNA for the CDR3: TGTGCCAGCAGTCAAACCGGGGGCGATACTGAAGCTTTCTTT.

This chain uses TRBV7-9 with TRBJ1-2; D may be TRBD1 (5 bases). The CDR3 sequence is 15 residues long. Between the trimmed V and J ends, which lost 2 bases and 4 bases, there was a span of 14 bases. Looked up from germline, CDR1 is SEHNR and CDR2 is FQNEAQ (reference sequence). The DNA for the CDR3 is TGTGCCAGCAGCTTAACCAGGGTTGGATCCTATGGCTACACCTTC. Its translation is CASSLTRVGSYGYTF. Full variable domain (remainder filled in from reference TRBV7-9 and TRBJ1-2): DTGVSQNPRHKITKRGQNVTFRCDPISEHNRLYWYRQTLGQGPEFLTYFQNEAQLEKSRLLSDRFSAERPKGSFSTLEIQRTEQGDSAMYLCASSLTRVGSYGYTFGSGTRLTVV.

The chain couples TRBV9 to TRBJ2-3; maybe TRBD2 (5 bases). Trimming stripped 6 bases from V and 1 base from J, with 12 bases between. Germline loops: CDR1 SGDLS, CDR2 YYNGEE. CDR3 length: 14 amino acids. The CDR3 reads CASNGGSGTDTQYF. Here the CDR3 DNA reads TGTGCCAGCAATGGCGGGTCCGGCACAGATACGCAGTATTTT.